The entry below describes one T cell receptor (beta chain). The data belong to a study of long-term antiretroviral therapy in people with HIV. The CDR3 totals 13 residues. The germline gives CDR1 SGHRS, CDR2 YFSETQ. V shed 3 bases, J shed 7 bases, and the junction held 7 bases outside the gene matches. It was version v3.0 of the immunoSEQ assay that was run at survey level. Assay used: immunoSEQ multiplex PCR; TCRdb lists only in-frame clones, some missing. The data hold 20,000 to 25,000 clones, with 76% observed a single time. The sample was unsorted PBMCs, taken 0.5 years after starting antiretroviral therapy. The sequence derives from a woman aged 40-49 years with HIV. The V and J genes are TRBV5-1 and TRBJ2-7, with 7 bases identical to TRBD1. CDR3 bases: TGCGCCAGCAGCTCGACAGGGACCGGGGAGCAGTACTTC. Translating it yields CASSSTGTGEQYF.